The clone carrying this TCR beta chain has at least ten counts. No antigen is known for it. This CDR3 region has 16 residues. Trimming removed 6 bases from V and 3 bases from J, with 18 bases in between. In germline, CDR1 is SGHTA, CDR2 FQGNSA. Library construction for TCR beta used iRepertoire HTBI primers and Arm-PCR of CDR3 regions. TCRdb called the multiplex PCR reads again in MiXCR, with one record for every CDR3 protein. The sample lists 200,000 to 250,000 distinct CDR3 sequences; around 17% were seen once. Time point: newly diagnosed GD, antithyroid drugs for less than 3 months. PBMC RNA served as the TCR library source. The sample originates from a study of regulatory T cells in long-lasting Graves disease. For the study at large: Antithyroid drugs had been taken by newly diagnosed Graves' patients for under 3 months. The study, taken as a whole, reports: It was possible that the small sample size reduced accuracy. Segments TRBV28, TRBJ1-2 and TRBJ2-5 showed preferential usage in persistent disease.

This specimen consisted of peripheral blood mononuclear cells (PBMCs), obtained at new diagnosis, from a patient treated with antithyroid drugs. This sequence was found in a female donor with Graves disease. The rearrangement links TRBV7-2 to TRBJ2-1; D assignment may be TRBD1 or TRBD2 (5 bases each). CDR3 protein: CASSTNGAVIYNEQFF. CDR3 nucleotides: TGTGCCAGCAGTACCAACGGGGCCGTGATCTACAATGAGCAGTTCTTC.